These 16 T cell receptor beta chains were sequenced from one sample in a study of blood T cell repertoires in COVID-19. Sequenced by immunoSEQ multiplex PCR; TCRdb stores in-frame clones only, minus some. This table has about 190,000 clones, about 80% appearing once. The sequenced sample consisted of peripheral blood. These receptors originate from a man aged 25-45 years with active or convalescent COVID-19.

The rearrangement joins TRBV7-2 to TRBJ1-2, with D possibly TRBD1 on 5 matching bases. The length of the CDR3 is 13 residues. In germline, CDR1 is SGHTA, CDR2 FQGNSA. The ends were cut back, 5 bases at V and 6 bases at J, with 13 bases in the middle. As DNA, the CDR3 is TGTGCCAGCAGCCATAGTTCAGGGAATGGCTACACCTTC. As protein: CASSHSSGNGYTF.

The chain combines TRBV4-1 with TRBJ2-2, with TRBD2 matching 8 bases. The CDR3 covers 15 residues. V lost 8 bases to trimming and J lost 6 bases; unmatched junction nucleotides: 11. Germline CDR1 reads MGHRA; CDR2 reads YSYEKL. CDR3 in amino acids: CASDRGSGTAGELFF. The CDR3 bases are TGCGCCAGCGACCGGGGTAGCGGGACCGCCGGGGAGCTGTTTTTT.

CDR3 region: CASSPQATGTSGRAGRNGELFF. The DNA of the CDR3 is TGCGCCAGCAGCCCGCAGGCCACCGGGACTAGCGGGAGGGCTGGTCGGAACGGGGAGCTGTTTTTT. The rearrangement joins TRBV4-3 to TRBJ2-2; 16 bases map to TRBD2. Per the germline V gene, CDR1 is LGHNA and CDR2 is YSLEER. Losses at the gene ends were 4 bases for V and 7 bases for J; bases not matched to a gene: 21. The CDR3 consists of 22 residues.

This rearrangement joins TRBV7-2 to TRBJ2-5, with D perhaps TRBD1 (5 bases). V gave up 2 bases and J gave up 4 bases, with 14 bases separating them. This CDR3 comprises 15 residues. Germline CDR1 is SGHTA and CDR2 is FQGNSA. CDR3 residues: CASSLSPGLLETQYF. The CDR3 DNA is TGTGCCAGCAGCTTAAGTCCAGGGCTCTTAGAGACCCAGTACTTC.

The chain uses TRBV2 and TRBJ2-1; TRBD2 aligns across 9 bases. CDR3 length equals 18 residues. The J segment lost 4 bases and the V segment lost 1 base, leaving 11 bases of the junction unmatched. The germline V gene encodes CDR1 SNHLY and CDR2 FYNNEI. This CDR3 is CASSEGGSGTSRYNEQFF. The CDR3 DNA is TGTGCCAGCAGTGAAGGGGGATCCGGGACTAGCCGGTACAATGAGCAGTTCTTC.

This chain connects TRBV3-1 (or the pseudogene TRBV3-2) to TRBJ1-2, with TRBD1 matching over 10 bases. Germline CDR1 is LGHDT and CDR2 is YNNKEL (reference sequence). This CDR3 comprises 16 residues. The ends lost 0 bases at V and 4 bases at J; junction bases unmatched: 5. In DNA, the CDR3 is TGTGCCAGCAGCCAAGATTTGGGACAGGGGATCTATGGCTACACCTTC. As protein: CASSQDLGQGIYGYTF.

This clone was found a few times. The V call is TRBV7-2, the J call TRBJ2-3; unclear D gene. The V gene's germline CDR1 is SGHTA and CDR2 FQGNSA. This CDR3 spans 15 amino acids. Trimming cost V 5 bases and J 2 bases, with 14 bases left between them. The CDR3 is CASSPAQAPTDTQYF. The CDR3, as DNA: TGTGCCAGCAGCCCTGCCCAGGCCCCCACAGATACGCAGTATTTT. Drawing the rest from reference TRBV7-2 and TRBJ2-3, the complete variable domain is GAGVSQSPSNKVTEKGKDVELRCDPISGHTALYWYRQSLGQGLEFLIYFQGNSAPDKSGLPSDRFSAERTGGSVSTLTIQRTQQEDSAVYLCASSPAQAPTDTQYFGPGTRLTVL.

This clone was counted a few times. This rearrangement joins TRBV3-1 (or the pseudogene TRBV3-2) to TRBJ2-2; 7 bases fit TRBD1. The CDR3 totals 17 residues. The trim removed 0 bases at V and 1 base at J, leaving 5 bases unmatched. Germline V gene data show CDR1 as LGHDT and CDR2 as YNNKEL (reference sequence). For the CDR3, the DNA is TGTGCCAGCAGCCAAGAAAGGTACAGGGGGAACACCGGGGAGCTGTTTTTT. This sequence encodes CASSQERYRGNTGELFF.

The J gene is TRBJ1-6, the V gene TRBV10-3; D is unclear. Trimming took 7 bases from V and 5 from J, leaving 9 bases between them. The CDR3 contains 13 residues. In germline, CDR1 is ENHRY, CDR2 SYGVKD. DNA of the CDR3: TGTGCCATCAATAGCAGAGATAATTCACCCCTCCACTTT. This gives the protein CAINSRDNSPLHF.

CDR3 bases: TGTGCCAGCAGTTCAGGACAGGGATTCCCCTACAATGAGCAGTTCTTC. Residues: CASSSGQGFPYNEQFF. This chain joins TRBV27 and TRBJ2-1; 8 nucleotides match TRBD1. The germline V gene encodes CDR1 MNHEY and CDR2 SMNVEV (reference sequence). The trim removed 4 bases at V and 2 bases at J, leaving 7 bases unmatched. The CDR3 consists of 16 residues.

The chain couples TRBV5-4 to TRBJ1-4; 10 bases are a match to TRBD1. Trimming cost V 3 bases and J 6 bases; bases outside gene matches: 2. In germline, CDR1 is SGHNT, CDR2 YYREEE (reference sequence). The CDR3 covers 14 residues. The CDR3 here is CASSWTGGDEKLFF. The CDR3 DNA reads TGTGCCAGCAGCTGGACAGGGGGTGATGAAAAACTGTTTTTT.

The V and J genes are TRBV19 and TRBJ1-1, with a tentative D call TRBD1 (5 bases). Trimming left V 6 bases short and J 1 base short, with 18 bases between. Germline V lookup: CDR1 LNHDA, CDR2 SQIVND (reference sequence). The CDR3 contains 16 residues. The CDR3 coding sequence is TGTGCCAGTAGCGGACACAGGTGGCCTTCGAACACTGAAGCTTTCTTT. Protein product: CASSGHRWPSNTEAFF.

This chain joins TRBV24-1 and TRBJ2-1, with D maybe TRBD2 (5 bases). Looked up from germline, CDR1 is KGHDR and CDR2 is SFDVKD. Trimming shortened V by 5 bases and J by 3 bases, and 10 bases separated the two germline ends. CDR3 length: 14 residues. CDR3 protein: CATSADYLYNEQFF. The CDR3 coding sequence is TGTGCCACCAGTGCAGACTATCTCTACAATGAGCAGTTCTTC.

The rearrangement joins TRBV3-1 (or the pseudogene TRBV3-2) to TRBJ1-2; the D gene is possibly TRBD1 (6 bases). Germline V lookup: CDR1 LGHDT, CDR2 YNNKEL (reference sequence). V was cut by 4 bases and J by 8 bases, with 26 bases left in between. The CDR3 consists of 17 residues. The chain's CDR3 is CASSPRRYQGFQGGYTF. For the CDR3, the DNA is TGTGCCAGCAGCCCCCGGCGATATCAGGGGTTTCAAGGGGGCTACACCTTC.

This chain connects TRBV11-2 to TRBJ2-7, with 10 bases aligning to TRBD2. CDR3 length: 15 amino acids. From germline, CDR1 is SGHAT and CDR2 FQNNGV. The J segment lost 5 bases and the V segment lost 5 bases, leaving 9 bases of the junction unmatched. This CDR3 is CASSPLAGELHEQYF. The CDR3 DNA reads TGTGCCAGCAGCCCCCTAGCGGGGGAGCTCCACGAGCAGTACTTC. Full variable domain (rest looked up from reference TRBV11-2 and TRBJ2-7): EAGVAQSPRYKIIEKRQSVAFWCNPISGHATLYWYQQILGQGPKLLIQFQNNGVVDDSQLPKDRFSAERLKGVDSTLKIQPAKLEDSAVYLCASSPLAGELHEQYFGPGTRLTVT.

CDR3 in DNA: TGTGCCAGCAGCTTAGCACCGCAGCAGGGGGGTCATCAGCCCCAGCATTTT. Translation gives CASSLAPQQGGHQPQHF. The chain has TRBV7-6 and TRBJ1-5; 7 bases are a match to TRBD1. The CDR3 is 17 amino acids. The germline gives CDR1 SGHVS, CDR2 FNYEAQ. Unmatched junction bases numbered 10, after V lost 0 bases and J lost 5 bases.